Each of the 14 T cell receptor beta chains below was sequenced from the same sample in a study of a mutant IDH1 vaccine in newly diagnosed glioma. Specified time point: week 11, during vaccination. A single vaccine dose contained 300 ug of mutant IDH1 20-mer peptide, and topical imiquimod was used with it. Profiling relied on immunoSEQ multiplex PCR, and the TCRdb table lists in-frame clones only, not all of them. The sample lists some 130,000 clones, around three quarters seen once, with about 5.5% in the top ten. These receptors have no known antigen. Sequencing used PBMCs, obtained from a glioma patient whose treatment included an IDH1 peptide vaccine. The receptors stem from a man aged 35 to 55 with glioma.

V and J are TRBV11-2 and TRBJ2-7; no definite D call. The CDR3 has 11 residues. V was cut by 6 bases and J by 2 bases, with 5 bases left in between. Germline V gene lookup returns CDR1 SGHAT and CDR2 FQNNGV. In DNA, the CDR3 is TGTGCCAGCAGTTCGGCCTACGAGCAGTACTTC. It yields the protein CASSSAYEQYF. The variable domain in full, with the rest retrieved from reference TRBV11-2 and TRBJ2-7, is EAGVAQSPRYKIIEKRQSVAFWCNPISGHATLYWYQQILGQGPKLLIQFQNNGVVDDSQLPKDRFSAERLKGVDSTLKIQPAKLEDSAVYLCASSSAYEQYFGPGTRLTVT.

CDR3 protein: CAISEVGTNQPQHF. The CDR3 nucleotides are TGTGCCATCAGTGAGGTCGGGACTAATCAGCCCCAGCATTTT. The genes are TRBV10-3 and TRBJ1-5; possible D gene TRBD1, 5 bases. CDR3 size: 14 residues. Between the trimmed V and J ends, which lost 2 bases and 4 bases, there was a span of 9 bases. Germline CDR1 is ENHRY and CDR2 is SYGVKD.

The J gene is TRBJ2-7, the V gene TRBV29-1, with 11 bases lining up with TRBD1. The CDR3 sequence is 14 residues long. Germline V CDR1 and CDR2: SQVTM, ANQGSEA. J lost 5 bases, V lost 5 bases, and 8 bases had no gene match. The CDR3 nucleotides are TGCAGCGTTCACTCTGGGACAGGGGGTAACGAGCAGTACTTC. Translating it yields CSVHSGTGGNEQYF.

The chain combines TRBV5-5 with TRBJ1-2; 9 nucleotides match TRBD1. Looked up from germline, CDR1 is SGHKS and CDR2 is YYEKEE (reference sequence). This CDR3 is 15 amino acids long. V lost 5 bases and J lost 3; bases outside the gene matches: 8. CDR3 sequence (DNA): TGTGCCAGCAGAACCGGGACAGGGACCCACTATGGCTACACCTTC. It specifies CASRTGTGTHYGYTF.

The V gene is TRBV6-6, the J gene TRBJ2-2; 9 bases align to TRBD1. Germline CDR1 MNHNY, CDR2 SVGAGI (reference sequence). This CDR3 has 14 residues. As DNA, the CDR3 is TGTGCTGGGGGACGGACAGGGGAAACCGGGGAGCTGTTTTTT. This translates into CAGGRTGETGELFF.

The V call is TRBV5-4, the J call TRBJ2-6; D unresolved. The V and J ends lost 4 bases and 0 bases respectively, with 17 bases between them. The CDR3 loop spans 18 amino acids. Germline-derived CDR1 and CDR2 are SGHNT and YYREEE (reference sequence). Written as DNA, the CDR3 is TGTGCCAGCAGCACGGACGGATCCTCGGGCTCTGGGGCCAACGTCCTGACTTTC. Protein sequence: CASSTDGSSGSGANVLTF.

The chain has TRBV5-1 and TRBJ2-4, with a weak D call TRBD2 (6 bases). The CDR3 spans 16 residues. V lost 0 bases and J lost 0, with 10 bases in between. Germline CDR1 is SGHRS and CDR2 is YFSETQ. CDR3 sequence: CASSLVGGLAKNIQYF. The CDR3 bases are TGCGCCAGCAGCTTGGTTGGAGGGCTAGCCAAAAACATTCAGTACTTC.

V is TRBV2 and J is TRBJ2-7; 8 bases are shared with TRBD1. After removal of 4 bases from V and 1 base from J, the junction contained 15 bases not matched to a gene. CDR1 is SNHLY, CDR2 FYNNEI, per germline. The CDR3 runs 18 residues. The CDR3 region is CASSVPSSRTGPSYEQYF. DNA of the CDR3: TGTGCCAGCAGTGTTCCCTCATCCCGGACAGGGCCATCCTACGAGCAGTACTTC.

The chain employs TRBV6-1 and TRBJ1-2; D call uncertain. CDR1 and CDR2 (germline): MNHNS, SASEGT. The CDR3 is 15 amino acids. The ends were cut back, 4 bases at V and 0 bases at J, with 12 bases in the middle. The DNA of the CDR3 is TGTGCCAGCAGTGTAGACGTCCCGGCTAACTATGGCTACACCTTC. Encoded protein: CASSVDVPANYGYTF.

The chain recombines TRBV7-3 with TRBJ1-2, with D possibly TRBD1 on 5 matching bases. This CDR3 region has 17 residues. The V end lost 5 bases, the J end lost 6 bases, and 25 bases lay between the germline ends. Germline V gene sequence: CDR1 SGHTA, CDR2 FQGTGA. The CDR3: CASSPHAGQRGVNGYTF. DNA of the CDR3: TGTGCCAGCAGCCCCCACGCGGGGCAGAGGGGAGTTAATGGCTACACCTTC.

This chain links TRBV28 with TRBJ2-7; D is possibly TRBD1 or TRBD2 (7 bases each). The ends were cut back, 7 bases at V and 4 bases at J, with 20 bases in the middle. Germline V gene data show CDR1 as MDHEN and CDR2 as SYDVKM. The CDR3 has 15 residues. CDR3 in amino acids: CASTTPGQGGYEQYF. For the CDR3, the DNA is TGTGCCAGCACCACCCCCGGGCAGGGGGGGTACGAGCAGTACTTC. The full variable domain, in which reference TRBV28 and TRBJ2-7 provide the parts outside the CDR3, is DVKVTQSSRYLVKRTGEKVFLECVQDMDHENMFWYRQDPGLGLRLIYFSYDVKMKEKGDIPEGYSVSREKKERFSLILESASTNQTSMYLCASTTPGQGGYEQYFGPGTRLTVT.

The V gene is TRBV7-9, the J gene TRBJ2-3; 8 nucleotides align to TRBD1. This CDR3 spans 15 amino acids. From germline, CDR1 is SEHNR and CDR2 FQNEAQ (reference sequence). After removal of 1 base from V and 5 bases from J, the junction contained 5 bases not matched to a gene. The CDR3 loop reads CASSLGQGAVDTQYF. The DNA for the CDR3 is TGTGCCAGCAGCTTAGGGCAGGGGGCCGTAGATACGCAGTATTTT.

The CDR3 bases are TGTGCCAGCAGCTTAGTCGGGGACTTCATACTCCCGTTCTTC. Translating it yields CASSLVGDFILPFF. V and J are TRBV5-6 and TRBJ2-1; possibly TRBD2 for D (6 bases). The V and J ends lost 2 bases and 15 bases respectively, with 21 bases between them. The germline gives CDR1 SGHDT, CDR2 YYEEEE. This CDR3 is built from 14 residues. The whole variable domain, remainder taken from reference TRBV5-6 and TRBJ2-1, is DAGVTQSPTHLIKTRGQQVTLRCSPKSGHDTVSWYQQALGQGPQFIFQYYEEEERQRGNFPDRFSGHQFPNYSSELNVNALLLGDSALYLCASSLVGDFILPFFGPGTRLTVL.

The chain employs TRBV6-1 and TRBJ2-7, with D maybe TRBD1 (6 bases). This CDR3 spans 14 amino acids. The germline V gene has CDR1 MNHNS and CDR2 SASEGT. V lost 6 bases to trimming and J lost 2 bases, with 14 bases between them. This CDR3 reads CASRTTKGAYEQYF. CDR3 in DNA: TGTGCCAGCAGGACGACAAAGGGGGCCTACGAGCAGTACTTC.